The clone carrying this T cell receptor (beta chain) came up a few times. Its antigen remains unidentified. It was roughly 10 milliliters of peripheral blood that were drawn from each donor. The data are from a study of blood T cells in healthy people across ages. The study's findings and limits: Strong correlation linked observed beta diversity and percent naive T cells.

A second roughly 6 to 11 cycle PCR used barcoded and J-beta primers. Each CDR3 protein gets one entry after TCRdb re-called the 5' RACE reads with MiXCR. This sample has about 1.7 million distinct CDR3 sequences, with 28% found just once. Sequencing was performed on blood. The clonotype was recovered from a woman under 40 in good health.

CDR3 region: CSARAAESSYEQYF. The DNA for the CDR3 is TGCAGTGCTAGGGCGGCTGAAAGCTCCTACGAGCAGTACTTC. V gene TRBV20-1 combines with J gene TRBJ2-7; D call uncertain. Germline assignment: CDR1 DFQATT and CDR2 SNEGSKA (reference sequence). This CDR3 contains 14 residues. The V end lost 3 bases, the J end lost 0 bases, and 12 bases lay between the germline ends.